The rows below give T cell receptor beta chains drawn from one sample of a study of T cells in Graves' hyperthyroidism and ophthalmopathy. In TCRdb, the multiplex PCR reads were re-called with MiXCR into one record per CDR3 protein. The table lists roughly 570,000 distinct CDR3 sequences, 35% to 55% of them singletons. Material for sequencing was peripheral blood or thyroid tissue (not recorded which). The receptors were sampled from an adult woman with Graves' disease, either hyperthyroidism or ophthalmopathy (not recorded which). The CDR3 runs from the conserved cysteine through the conserved F or W. The D gene is left open where the match is weak. Where a row states a size, it is once, few, many or the class of an expanded clone; other rows omit it.

v_call,d_call,clone_size,j_call,cdr3_nt,cdr3_aa
TRBV20-1,NA,many,TRBJ1-1,TGCAGTGCCCCGGAGTTTGTCAGGAACACTGAAGCTTTCTTT,CSAPEFVRNTEAFF
TRBV7-9,NA,many,TRBJ2-7,TGTGCCAGCAGCTCCGGACCTATCTACGAGCAGTACTTC,CASSSGPIYEQYF
TRBV7-2,NA,NA,TRBJ1-1,TGTGCCAGCAGCTTAGCTCGGGGGGCAGGCACTGAAGCTTTCTTT,CASSLARGAGTEAFF
TRBV29-1,NA,NA,TRBJ2-7,TGCAGCACCTGGGACAACCCCTACGAGCAGTACTTC,CSTWDNPYEQYF
TRBV10-3,TRBD1,NA,TRBJ1-5,TGTGCCAGCAGGGGACAGGGGTATCGCAATCAGCCCCAGCATTTT,CASRGQGYRNQPQHF
TRBV4-3,NA,NA,TRBJ1-2,TGCGCCAGCAGCCAAGATAAATTCTCTAACTATGGCTACACCTTC,CASSQDKFSNYGYTF
TRBV5-6,TRBD1,many,TRBJ2-1,TGTGCCAGCAGCTTGTGGAACAGGGGAAAGCAGTTCTTC,CASSLWNRGKQFF
TRBV7-9,NA,NA,TRBJ2-2,TGTGCCAGCAGTCCTGACAGTCGATCCTCAACCGGGGAGCTGTTTTTT,CASSPDSRSSTGELFF
TRBV9,TRBD1,NA,TRBJ2-5,TGTGCCAGCAGCCCCGGGACAGCCCGCAATCAGCCCCAGTACTTC,CASSPGTARNQPQYF
TRBV4-1,TRBD1,many,TRBJ1-5,TGCGCCAGCAGCCAAGTGTCGCGGACAGGGGGATTAGAGGATCAGCCCCAGCATTTT,CASSQVSRTGGLEDQPQHF
TRBV7-8,NA,many,TRBJ1-2,TGTGCCAGCAGCTTCATGCCACAGGGTAATCATGGTGGCTACACCTTC,CASSFMPQGNHGGYTF
TRBV19,NA,many,TRBJ1-5,TGTGCCAGTAGTAGGAGGGGCCTCAATCAGCCCCAGCATTTT,CASSRRGLNQPQHF
TRBV7-9,NA,NA,TRBJ2-2,TGTGCCAGCAGTTCCCAGGCTTCCGGGGAGCTGTTTTTT,CASSSQASGELFF
TRBV28,NA,many,TRBJ1-6,TGTGCCAGCAGTAGGAGAGGGAATTCACCCCTCCACTTT,CASSRRGNSPLHF
TRBV20-1,TRBD1,many,TRBJ1-1,TGCAGTGCTAGAGATCTGGCCAGGGGGCGCACTGAAGCTTTCTTT,CSARDLARGRTEAFF
TRBV5-6,NA,NA,TRBJ2-5,TGTGCCAGCAGCTTGGCGGGCAGGGGCTACCAAGAGACCCAGTACTTC,CASSLAGRGYQETQYF
TRBV13,NA,NA,TRBJ2-2,TGTGCCAGCAGTCGGACCGGGGAGCTGTCTTGG,CASSRTGELSW
TRBV20-1,TRBD1,few,TRBJ2-7,TGCAGTGCTAGAAAAACACAGGGGGCGACCTCCTACGAGCAGTACTTC,CSARKTQGATSYEQYF
TRBV27,NA,NA,TRBJ1-6,TGTGCCAGCGGTTCACATGGAGACCCCCTCCACTTT,CASGSHGDPLHF
TRBV7-9,TRBD1,NA,TRBJ1-1,TGTGCCAGCAGCCAGGGGACAGGCCGCACTGAAGCTTTCTTT,CASSQGTGRTEAFF
TRBV7-6,NA,NA,TRBJ1-4,TGTGCCAGCAGTCTCACTAGGTTAGGCACCGATGAAAAACTGTTTTTT,CASSLTRLGTDEKLFF
TRBV19,NA,many,TRBJ1-1,TGTGCCAGTAGTATTATGTTGAGGGATAACGCTTTCTTT,CASSIMLRDNAFF
TRBV7-3,NA,NA,TRBJ2-1,TGTGCCAGCAGCTTAGGTCCCCTGAATGAGCAGTTCTTC,CASSLGPLNEQFF
TRBV7-8,NA,once,TRBJ1-2,TGTGCCAGCAGCCCACAGGGTCTGCATGGCTACACCTTC,CASSPQGLHGYTF
TRBV7-9,TRBD2,NA,TRBJ2-7,TGTGCCAGCAGTTCCCGAATAGCGGGAGGGGACGAGCAGTACTTC,CASSSRIAGGDEQYF
TRBV7-9,NA,NA,TRBJ1-5,TGTGCCACCAGCGCCGGTCGTCGTCAGCCCCAGCATTTT,CATSAGRRQPQHF
TRBV6-5,TRBD1,NA,TRBJ2-2,TGTGCCAGCAGGCCCGGGACAGGGGGGGAGCTGTTTTTT,CASRPGTGGELFF
TRBV12-3/TRBV12-4,NA,many,TRBJ1-5,TGTGCCAGCAGTTACCGGACATCGACCTCCTATAGCAATCAGCCCCAGCATTTT,CASSYRTSTSYSNQPQHF
TRBV10-1,NA,few,TRBJ2-7,TGCGCCAGCCTGGATCTTATCTCCTACGAGCAGTACTTC,CASLDLISYEQYF
TRBV6-1,NA,many,TRBJ2-2,TGTGCCAGCAGTGTGGGTTTCACGAACACCGGGGAGCTGTTTTTT,CASSVGFTNTGELFF
TRBV12-3/TRBV12-4,TRBD1,NA,TRBJ1-2,TGTGCCAGCACAGAGGGGACAGGGACCTATGGCTACACCTTC,CASTEGTGTYGYTF
TRBV25-1,NA,NA,TRBJ2-5,TGTGCCAGCAGTAAACCGAGAGAGACCCAGTACTTC,CASSKPRETQYF
TRBV19,NA,NA,TRBJ1-6,TGTGCCAGCAGCGTTAGCCAGGGATCAGAATCACCCCTCCACTTT,CASSVSQGSESPLHF
TRBV20-1,TRBD1,NA,TRBJ1-1,TGCAGTGCTAGCACAGGGGGCACTGAGGCTTTCTTT,CSASTGGTEAFF
TRBV6-2/TRBV6-3,NA,many,TRBJ1-1,TGTGCCAGCGCCTTGGAGGGGAGTGACACTGAAGCTTTCTTT,CASALEGSDTEAFF
TRBV10-2,NA,NA,TRBJ1-1,TGCGCCAGCTCCCTCCCTGCACGGGACGGGAACACTGAAGCTTTCTTT,CASSLPARDGNTEAFF
TRBV24-1,TRBD2,NA,TRBJ2-1,TGTGCCACCAGTGATGGGACTACTAGCGGCCTGTTCTTC,CATSDGTTSGLFF
TRBV7-8,TRBD1,many,TRBJ1-1,TGTGCCAGCAGCCAGGGGGGGCGGGTAGCTTTCTTT,CASSQGGRVAFF
TRBV29-1,NA,NA,TRBJ2-3,TGCAGCGTTGAGCAGGTGGGATCAGATACGCAGTATTTT,CSVEQVGSDTQYF
TRBV15,NA,NA,TRBJ1-5,TGTGCCACCAGCAGGGATCGGGGGGACTATCAGCCCCAGCATTTT,CATSRDRGDYQPQHF
TRBV7-2,NA,many,TRBJ1-1,NA,CASSRVAGGSPPFF